These 24 T cell receptor beta chains were all obtained from the same sample, sequenced in a study of cytomegalovirus exposure and HLA in healthy donors. The PCR had 60 Vbeta and 13 Jbeta primers. Clones were sequenced by immunoSEQ multiplex PCR, and TCRdb holds only the in-frame ones, with some missing. The repertoire has about 140,000 clones, 80% of them found once; the top ten carry approximately 2.5%. The sample comprised PBMCs. The receptor source for this set is a middle-aged man in good health and CMV-seronegative.

This chain uses TRBV6-5 with TRBJ1-2; D is possibly TRBD1 (6 bases). Germline assignment: CDR1 MNHEY and CDR2 SVGAGI. CDR3 size: 13 residues. V shed 0 bases and J shed 10 bases, with 12 bases lying between them. DNA for the CDR3: TGTGCCAGCAGTTACTCGACAGGATTGGCCTACACCTTC. Translated, it gives CASSYSTGLAYTF.

V gene TRBV5-4 combines with J gene TRBJ1-5; TRBD1 agrees at 8 bases. V was clipped by 5 bases and J by 4 bases; unmatched bases: 14. This CDR3 has 17 residues. The germline CDR1 and CDR2 sequences are SGHNT and YYREEE (reference sequence). The CDR3 region is CASSSSTGVSPNQPQHF. The CDR3 nucleotides are TGTGCCAGCAGTTCCTCGACAGGGGTGTCCCCAAATCAGCCCCAGCATTTT.

This clone came up once. DNA for the CDR3: TGCGCCAGCAGCACAGGAAGCGGGGAGCTGTTTTTT. This codes for CASSTGSGELFF. The gene calls are TRBV5-1 and TRBJ2-2, with D perhaps TRBD1 (5 bases). Deletions cut 4 bases from V and 7 bases from J, with 8 bases between. The CDR3 is 12 residues long. Germline loops: CDR1 SGHRS, CDR2 YFSETQ.

The chain uses TRBV5-1 and TRBJ2-5; 7 positions match TRBD2. The CDR3 sequence is 15 residues long. The germline V gene has CDR1 SGHRS and CDR2 YFSETQ. After removal of 0 bases from V and 5 bases from J, the junction contained 7 bases not matched to a gene. The CDR3 DNA sequence: TGCGCCAGCAGCTTGGGCGCTAGCGGTGCGGAGACCCAGTACTTC. Translation: CASSLGASGAETQYF.

The chain employs TRBV6-1 and TRBJ1-2; weak D call: TRBD1 (5 bases). With 6 bases removed from V and 8 bases from J, the gap between germline ends came to 22 bases. The CDR3 has 15 residues. Germline V gene data show CDR1 as MNHNS and CDR2 as SASEGT. The CDR3 nucleotides read TGTGCCAGCAGCTTCCAAGAAGGGGAGGGATACGGCTACACCTTC. Translating gives CASSFQEGEGYGYTF.

The rearrangement joins TRBV5-1 to TRBJ2-4; TRBD2 is a possible D gene (6 bases). CDR3 length: 14 amino acids. Trimming pared 4 bases from V and 8 bases from J, leaving 16 bases between. The germline CDR1 and CDR2 sequences are SGHRS and YFSETQ. This chain's CDR3 is CASSMRASGDIQYF. For the CDR3, the DNA is TGCGCCAGCAGCATGAGGGCGTCGGGGGACATTCAGTACTTC.

This clone was detected only a few times. The chain has TRBV6-1 and TRBJ2-7; D possibly corresponds to TRBD2 (6 bases). Trimming removed 6 bases from V and 4 bases from J, with 13 bases in between. CDR1 and CDR2 (germline): MNHNS, SASEGT. The CDR3 extends over 13 amino acids. In DNA form, the CDR3 reads TGTGCCAGCAGGCTACGGGAGATATACGAGCAGTACTTC. Its translation: CASRLREIYEQYF.

The CDR3 reads CASSIGRGYEQYF. Written as DNA, the CDR3 is TGTGCCAGTAGTATAGGGAGGGGATACGAGCAGTACTTC. V and J are TRBV19 and TRBJ2-7, with TRBD2 as a possible D gene (6 bases). There are 13 residues in the CDR3. With 1 base removed from V and 4 bases from J, the gap between germline ends came to 8 bases. CDR1 and CDR2 from the germline V gene are LNHDA and SQIVND (reference sequence).

This clone has only one observation. CDR3 in DNA: TGTGCCTGGAGTAGGGGGACTAGCGGGAGTGTGAAGACCCAGTACTTC. As protein: CAWSRGTSGSVKTQYF. The rearrangement uses TRBV30 and TRBJ2-5; TRBD2 aligns across 14 bases. Germline CDR1 is GTSNPN and CDR2 is SVGIG (reference sequence). The CDR3 runs 16 residues. J was trimmed by 6 bases and V by 2 bases; bases with no gene match: 8. Full variable domain (rest looked up from reference TRBV30 and TRBJ2-5): SQTIHQWPATLVQPVGSPLSLECTVEGTSNPNLYWYRQAAGRGLQLLFYSVGIGQISSEVPQNLSASRPQDRQFILSSKKLLLSDSGFYLCAWSRGTSGSVKTQYFGPGTRLLVL.

This clone was counted only a few times. This chain links TRBV30 with TRBJ2-2; 8 nucleotides line up with TRBD1. The CDR3 spans 15 residues. Germline V gene lookup returns CDR1 GTSNPN and CDR2 SVGIG (reference sequence). Trimming cost V 5 bases and J 7 bases; bases outside gene matches: 12. The CDR3 loop is CAWDRGHGLVGELFF. CDR3 in DNA: TGTGCCTGGGACAGGGGTCACGGCTTGGTCGGGGAGCTGTTTTTT.

This clone was seen only a few times. Written as DNA, the CDR3 is TGTGCCAGTAAATTTGAACCACAGCGGGGCTACACCTTC. This codes for CASKFEPQRGYTF. V gene TRBV2 combines with J gene TRBJ1-2; D gene uncertain. Germline V CDR1 and CDR2: SNHLY, FYNNEI. The CDR3 consists of 13 residues. V lost 9 bases to trimming and J lost 8 bases, with 19 bases between them.

The chain has TRBV5-6 and TRBJ1-1; D is perhaps TRBD1 (6 bases). Germline CDR1 SGHDT, CDR2 YYEEEE. V dropped 1 base and J dropped 4 bases, with 17 bases sitting between them. The CDR3 loop spans 16 amino acids. Here the CDR3 reads CASSLHRAGWGTEAFF. The CDR3 DNA follows: TGTGCCAGCAGCTTGCACAGGGCCGGATGGGGCACTGAAGCTTTCTTT.

This chain links TRBV28 with TRBJ2-7; weak D call: TRBD2 (6 bases). The CDR3 extends over 14 amino acids. CDR1 MDHEN and CDR2 SYDVKM come from the germline V gene. Trimming took off 5 bases at V and 7 bases at J, with 18 bases between the two ends. The CDR3 sequence: CASSLPVGGREQYF. DNA of the CDR3: TGTGCCAGCAGTCTCCCCGTCGGGGGAAGGGAGCAGTACTTC. Full variable domain (remainder filled in from reference TRBV28 and TRBJ2-7): DVKVTQSSRYLVKRTGEKVFLECVQDMDHENMFWYRQDPGLGLRLIYFSYDVKMKEKGDIPEGYSVSREKKERFSLILESASTNQTSMYLCASSLPVGGREQYFGPGTRLTVT.

The chain recombines TRBV7-3 with TRBJ2-3; 8 nucleotides match TRBD2. Germline trimming cut 5 bases from V and 4 bases from J; bases unmatched to any gene: 17. Looked up from germline, CDR1 is SGHTA and CDR2 is FQGTGA. The CDR3 runs 18 residues. CDR3 DNA: TGTGCCAGCAGCCCTTCTCGTCTGGCGAGCGGGGGCCCAGATACGCAGTATTTT. It codes for CASSPSRLASGGPDTQYF.

The V and J genes are TRBV6-5 and TRBJ2-6; weak D call: TRBD1 (5 bases). This CDR3 has 15 amino acids. V shed 2 bases and J shed 2 bases, with 7 bases lying between them. Per the germline V gene, CDR1 is MNHEY and CDR2 is SVGAGI. DNA of the CDR3: TGTGCCAGCAGTTACAAAGGGGCTGGGGCCAACGTCCTGACTTTC. Protein: CASSYKGAGANVLTF.

The chain couples TRBV28 to TRBJ2-1, with 12 bases that match TRBD2. The CDR3 consists of 15 residues. Germline loops: CDR1 MDHEN, CDR2 SYDVKM. The ends lost 5 bases at V and 7 bases at J; junction bases unmatched: 6. The CDR3 nucleotides read TGTGCCAGCAGTAAAACTAGCGGGGGGTGGAATGAGCAGTTCTTC. Residues: CASSKTSGGWNEQFF.

The V call is TRBV7-9, the J call TRBJ2-1, with TRBD2 identical over 11 bases. The CDR3 has 17 residues. Germline trimming cut 5 bases from V and 2 bases from J; bases unmatched to any gene: 8. CDR1 is SEHNR and CDR2 is FQNEAQ in the germline V gene (reference sequence). CDR3 loop: CASSATLAGGPYNEQFF. As DNA, the CDR3 is TGTGCCAGCAGCGCGACTCTAGCGGGGGGACCCTACAATGAGCAGTTCTTC.

This clone was counted a single time. The chain employs TRBV5-6 and TRBJ1-2, with D hard to call. V was trimmed by 1 base and J by 0 bases, leaving 10 bases between them. The CDR3 covers 15 residues. Germline V gene lookup returns CDR1 SGHDT and CDR2 YYEEEE. CDR3 DNA: TGTGCCAGCAGCTTGATTGGCAGGTCTAACTATGGCTACACCTTC. This encodes CASSLIGRSNYGYTF.

The rearrangement links TRBV19 to TRBJ1-1; weak D call: TRBD1 (6 bases). Trimming took 7 bases from V and 2 from J, leaving 11 bases between them. Germline values: CDR1 LNHDA, CDR2 SQIVND (reference sequence). This CDR3 region has 13 residues. In nucleotides, the CDR3 is TGTGCCAGTAAAGGACAGTTTAACACTGAAGCTTTCTTT. Translation: CASKGQFNTEAFF.

The rearrangement joins TRBV7-8 to TRBJ2-5; TRBD2 matches 9 bases. With 1 base clipped from V and 5 bases from J, the junction kept 11 bases outside the gene matches. Germline V CDR1 and CDR2: SGHVS, FQNEAQ. The CDR3 spans 17 residues. The CDR3 DNA reads TGTGCCAGCAGCTTAGAGGGGTCAAGCGGGGGGCGGGAGACCCAGTACTTC. It is translated as CASSLEGSSGGRETQYF. The full variable domain, completed using reference TRBV7-8 and TRBJ2-5, is GAGVSQSPRYKVAKRGQDVALRCDPISGHVSLFWYQQALGQGPEFLTYFQNEAQLDKSGLPSDRFFAERPEGSVSTLKIQRTQQEDSAVYLCASSLEGSSGGRETQYFGPGTRLLVL.

The V and J genes are TRBV27 and TRBJ2-7; 8 bases fit TRBD1. This CDR3 contains 15 residues. V shed 3 bases, J shed 1 base, and the junction held 5 bases outside the gene matches. The germline V gene has CDR1 MNHEY and CDR2 SMNVEV (reference sequence). CDR3 nucleotides: TGTGCCAGCAGTTTCATCACAGGGGGTTCCTACGAGCAGTACTTC. It encodes CASSFITGGSYEQYF.

J is TRBJ1-5 and V is TRBV19, with 9 positions matching TRBD1. CDR3 size: 15 residues. V shed 6 bases and J 7 bases; nucleotides not matched to a gene: 10. Germline V gene sequence: CDR1 LNHDA, CDR2 SQIVND (reference sequence). The CDR3 region is CASSESTGGWQPQHF. The CDR3 DNA reads as TGTGCCAGTAGCGAGAGCACAGGGGGCTGGCAGCCCCAGCATTTT.

The chain recombines TRBV6-5 with TRBJ2-7; 7 bases match TRBD2. The V and J ends lost 5 bases and 7 bases, in that order; junction bases with no gene match: 11. Germline V lookup: CDR1 MNHEY, CDR2 SVGAGI. This CDR3 contains 14 residues. Here the CDR3 reads CASSTEGLPGEQYF. The CDR3 coding sequence is TGTGCCAGCAGTACCGAGGGACTACCGGGGGAGCAGTACTTC.

This clone has a handful of counts. The chain joins TRBV5-6 to TRBJ1-1; D is perhaps TRBD1 (5 bases). CDR3 length: 14 residues. V lost 0 bases and J lost 0, with 6 bases in between. Germline V gene sequence: CDR1 SGHDT, CDR2 YYEEEE. CDR3 protein: CASSLVGVNTEAFF. CDR3 sequence (DNA): TGTGCCAGCAGCTTGGTAGGGGTGAACACTGAAGCTTTCTTT.